Listed below are T cell receptor beta chains from one sample, sequenced in a study of cytomegalovirus exposure and HLA in healthy donors. Profiling relied on immunoSEQ multiplex PCR, and the TCRdb table lists in-frame clones only, not all of them. The sample carries approximately 100,000 clones, over 55% recorded once. The sequencing input was PBMCs. These receptors were obtained from a female donor in good health and CMV-seronegative. The CDR3 runs from the conserved cysteine through the conserved F or W. D genes are given only for firm matches. Only some rows state a clone size, as once, few, many or a class for expanded clones.

CASSILGQGNTEAFF,TGTGCCAGTAGTATTCTGGGACAGGGTAACACTGAAGCTTTCTTT,TRBJ1-1,.,TRBV19,TRBD1
CASRQGQGEWETQYF,TGTGCCAGCAGGCAAGGGCAGGGGGAGTGGGAGACCCAGTACTTC,TRBJ2-5,once,TRBV7-9,TRBD1
CAWKAGTGPYEQYF,TGTGCCTGGAAGGCCGGGACAGGGCCCTACGAGCAGTACTTC,TRBJ2-7,.,TRBV30,TRBD1
CARRTGTTEAFF,TGTGCCAGAAGGACAGGGACCACTGAAGCTTTCTTT,TRBJ1-1,.,TRBV5-8,TRBD1
CASSDGTPGELFF,TGTGCCAGCAGCGACGGGACTCCCGGGGAGCTGTTTTTT,TRBJ2-2,.,TRBV6-4,.
CASRISPRGLGEAFF,TGTGCCAGCAGGATTTCCCCGAGGGGGCTCGGTGAAGCTTTCTTT,TRBJ1-1,.,TRBV6-5,TRBD1
CASSLKRETYEQYF,TGTGCCAGCAGCTTAAAGCGGGAAACATACGAGCAGTACTTC,TRBJ2-7,few,TRBV13,TRBD2
CASSPAGYEQYF,TGTGCCAGCAGCCCCGCGGGCTACGAGCAGTACTTC,TRBJ2-7,.,TRBV11-3,.
CASSPGQDEQYF,TGCGCCAGCAGCCCTGGACAGGACGAGCAGTACTTC,TRBJ2-7,.,TRBV5-1,TRBD1
CASSLSQGIGSYEQYF,TGTGCCAGCAGTTTGTCACAGGGGATTGGTTCCTACGAGCAGTACTTC,TRBJ2-7,.,TRBV27,TRBD1
CATSLRPGSVGSGANVLTF,TGTGCCACCAGCCTCAGGCCGGGATCAGTGGGCTCTGGGGCCAACGTCCTGACTTTC,TRBJ2-6,.,TRBV15,.
CASSKSGLGGEHNEQFF,TGTGCCAGTAGTAAATCCGGACTGGGAGGGGAACACAATGAGCAGTTCTTC,TRBJ2-1,.,TRBV19,TRBD2
CASSPWAMNTEAFF,TGTGCCAGCAGCCCCTGGGCTATGAACACTGAAGCTTTCTTT,TRBJ1-1,.,TRBV9,.
CASSLGFYYEQYF,TGCGCCAGCAGCTTAGGCTTCTACTACGAGCAGTACTTC,TRBJ2-7,.,TRBV13,.
CASSQDDRGGEKLFF,TGTGCCAGCAGCCAAGACGACAGGGGAGGCGAAAAACTGTTTTTT,TRBJ1-4,few,TRBV4-2,TRBD1
CASSPLPRGGGVDTQYF,TGTGCCAGCTCCCCACTACCCCGGGGTGGTGGTGTAGATACGCAGTATTTT,TRBJ2-3,.,TRBV18,.
CASSFNRGNTEAFF,TGTGCCAGCTCTTTCAACAGGGGAAACACTGAAGCTTTCTTT,TRBJ1-1,.,TRBV6-5,TRBD1
CASSQDWSSGNTIYF,TGCGCCAGCAGCCAAGATTGGAGCTCTGGAAACACCATATATTTT,TRBJ1-3,few,TRBV4-3,.
CASRGHIRYGYTF,TGTGCCAGCAGGGGGCACATCCGCTATGGCTACACCTTC,TRBJ1-2,.,TRBV5-5,.
CASSFRIAGAGETQYF,TGTGCCAGCAGTTTTAGAATAGCGGGAGCGGGGGAGACCCAGTACTTC,TRBJ2-5,.,TRBV6-5,TRBD2
CASSRTSVGETQYF,TGTGCCAGCAGTCGGACTAGCGTTGGGGAGACCCAGTACTTC,TRBJ2-5,.,TRBV7-9,TRBD2
CASSLESGGFQPQHF,TGTGCCAGCAGCCTAGAGAGTGGGGGCTTTCAGCCCCAGCATTTT,TRBJ1-5,.,TRBV4-2,.
CASRDSGTVSYEQYF,TGTGCCAGCAGAGACTCCGGGACAGTCTCCTACGAGCAGTACTTC,TRBJ2-7,.,TRBV6-5,TRBD1
CAWSVGGGYTF,TGTGCCTGGAGTGTCGGCGGCGGCTACACCTTC,TRBJ1-2,once,TRBV30,.
CASKKQGMANEKLFF,TGTGCCAGTAAAAAACAGGGGATGGCTAATGAAAAACTGTTTTTT,TRBJ1-4,.,TRBV19,TRBD1
CSITSGLAGVREQFF,TGCAGCATTACTTCGGGACTAGCGGGAGTACGGGAGCAGTTCTTC,TRBJ2-1,.,TRBV29-1,TRBD2
CAISDGQGDYGYTF,TGTGCCATCAGCGACGGACAGGGGGACTATGGCTACACCTTC,TRBJ1-2,few,TRBV10-3,TRBD1
CAIRKSGTPNTEAFF,TGTGCCATCAGGAAATCCGGGACACCAAACACTGAAGCTTTCTTT,TRBJ1-1,.,TRBV10-3,.
CASSLGGGGNEKLFF,TGTGCCAGCAGCTTAGGCGGCGGGGGAAATGAAAAACTGTTTTTT,TRBJ1-4,few,TRBV11-3,.
CASSSTRSGNTIYF,TGTGCCAGCAGCTCCACGAGGTCTGGAAACACCATATATTTT,TRBJ1-3,.,TRBV13,.
CASSLVYGELFF,TGTGCCAGCAGCTTGGTGTACGGGGAGCTGTTTTTT,TRBJ2-2,once,TRBV5-6,.
CSVEDRTRADNEQFF,TGCAGCGTTGAAGATAGGACTAGGGCAGACAATGAGCAGTTCTTC,TRBJ2-1,.,TRBV29-1,TRBD2
CASSSGLGTEAFF,TGTGCCAGCAGCTCAGGACTTGGGACTGAAGCTTTCTTT,TRBJ1-1,.,TRBV11-2,.
CAWRVGQGAPLHF,TGTGCCTGGAGAGTCGGACAGGGCGCACCCCTCCACTTT,TRBJ1-6,.,TRBV30,TRBD1
CATSSGSYNEQFF,TGTGCCACCAGTAGCGGCTCCTACAATGAGCAGTTCTTC,TRBJ2-1,.,TRBV6-4,.
CATSRLAGNTGELFF,TGTGCCACCAGCAGACTAGCGGGGAACACCGGGGAGCTGTTTTTT,TRBJ2-2,.,TRBV15,TRBD2
CASHRDRNTDTQYF,TGTGCCAGCCACCGGGACAGGAACACAGATACGCAGTATTTT,TRBJ2-3,.,TRBV2,TRBD1
CASSLLPLQGDKNIQYF,TGTGCCAGCAGTTTACTTCCTCTACAGGGGGACAAAAACATTCAGTACTTC,TRBJ2-4,.,TRBV27,TRBD1
CASSFAASGIRETQYF,TGTGCCAGCAGTTTTGCGGCTAGCGGGATTAGGGAGACCCAGTACTTC,TRBJ2-5,.,TRBV27,TRBD2
CASSSAHYYEQYF,TGTGCCAGCAGCTCCGCCCACTACTACGAGCAGTACTTC,TRBJ2-7,.,TRBV7-9,.
CASSLKLRLAGVLNEQFF,TGTGCCAGCAGCCTCAAACTACGACTAGCGGGAGTGTTGAATGAGCAGTTCTTC,TRBJ2-1,.,TRBV7-9,TRBD2
CASSFLDRSEAFF,TGCGCCAGCAGCTTCCTGGACAGAAGTGAAGCTTTCTTT,TRBJ1-1,.,TRBV5-1,.
CSVEERRTRAEAFF,TGCAGCGTTGAAGAACGAAGGACGAGGGCTGAAGCTTTCTTT,TRBJ1-1,once,TRBV29-1,.
CASSERGGNEKLFF,TGTGCCAGCAGTGAACGCGGGGGTAATGAAAAACTGTTTTTT,TRBJ1-4,.,TRBV6-1,.
CASSRARQGRYEQYF,TGCGCCAGCAGCCGAGCTAGGCAGGGTAGATACGAGCAGTACTTC,TRBJ2-7,few,TRBV5-1,.
CASSPTRLAGVEQYF,TGTGCCAGCAGCCCTACCCGGCTAGCGGGAGTCGAGCAGTACTTC,TRBJ2-7,.,TRBV7-8,TRBD2
CATSRFSGQVDSPLHF,TGTGCCACCAGCAGATTCTCGGGACAGGTCGATTCACCCCTCCACTTT,TRBJ1-6,.,TRBV15,TRBD1
CASSLAVTQPQHF,TGTGCCAGCAGTTTGGCAGTAACTCAGCCCCAGCATTTT,TRBJ1-5,.,TRBV27,.
CASSQVQGALHF,TGCGCCAGCAGCCAAGTTCAGGGCGCCCTCCACTTT,TRBJ1-6,.,TRBV4-3,.
CASSLSDEQYF,TGTGCCAGCAGCCTTAGCGACGAGCAGTACTTC,TRBJ2-7,once,TRBV16,.
CASSYLHSYEQYF,TGTGCCAGCAGTTACCTCCACAGCTACGAGCAGTACTTC,TRBJ2-7,.,TRBV6-6,.
CSVEPRDRDSNEQFF,TGCAGCGTAGAACCCCGGGACAGGGATTCCAATGAGCAGTTCTTC,TRBJ2-1,.,TRBV29-1,TRBD1
CAWSGRGKQYF,TGTGCCTGGAGTGGCCGGGGGAAGCAGTACTTC,TRBJ2-7,.,TRBV30,.
CASSPLAGPSYEQYF,TGTGCCAGCAGCCCCTTAGCGGGGCCATCCTACGAGCAGTACTTC,TRBJ2-7,.,TRBV4-2,TRBD2